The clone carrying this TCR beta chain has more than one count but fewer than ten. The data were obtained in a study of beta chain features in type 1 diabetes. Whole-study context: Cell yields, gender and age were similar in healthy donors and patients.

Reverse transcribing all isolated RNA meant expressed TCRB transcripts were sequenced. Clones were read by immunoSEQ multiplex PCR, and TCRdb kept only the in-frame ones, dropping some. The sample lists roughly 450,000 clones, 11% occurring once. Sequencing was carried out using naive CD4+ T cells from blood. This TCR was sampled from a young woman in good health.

This CDR3 reads CASSGGRGQETQYF. The DNA of the CDR3 is TGCGCCAGCAGCGGCGGCAGGGGACAAGAGACCCAGTACTTC. The chain carries TRBV5-1 and TRBJ2-5; D is possibly TRBD1 (6 bases). V was cut by 4 bases and J by 2 bases, with 12 bases left in between. Looked up from germline, CDR1 is SGHRS and CDR2 is YFSETQ. CDR3 size: 14 residues.